The 12 T cell receptor beta chains below come from one sample, sequenced in a study of blood T cell repertoires in COVID-19. TCRdb's table, derived via immunoSEQ multiplex PCR, lists solely in-frame clones and lacks some. The sample gives about 190,000 clones, roughly 80% of which show up once; over 13% is in the top ten. The sequenced sample was peripheral blood. The receptor set was obtained from a man in his thirties or forties with active or convalescent COVID-19.

V gene TRBV28 combines with J gene TRBJ1-2, with 9 bases lining up with TRBD1. CDR3 length: 15 amino acids. V was clipped by 7 bases and J by 2 bases; unmatched bases: 8. Germline V gene lookup returns CDR1 MDHEN and CDR2 SYDVKM. The chain's CDR3 is CASNLPDRGNYGYTF. The CDR3 region has the DNA TGTGCCAGCAACCTCCCGGACAGGGGAAACTATGGCTACACCTTC.

The V call is TRBV19, the J call TRBJ2-7, with TRBD1 as a possible D gene (7 bases). Trimming removed 6 bases from V and 5 bases from J, with 23 bases in between. The germline V gene encodes CDR1 LNHDA and CDR2 SQIVND (reference sequence). The CDR3 is 16 residues long. The CDR3 DNA sequence: TGTGCCAGTAGCCGGTCCCCAACGCAGGGGGGTAACGAGCAGTACTTC. It yields the protein CASSRSPTQGGNEQYF. The full variable domain, in which reference TRBV19 and TRBJ2-7 provide the parts outside the CDR3, is DGGITQSPKYLFRKEGQNVTLSCEQNLNHDAMYWYRQDPGQGLRLIYYSQIVNDFQKGDIAEGYSVSREKKESFPLTVTSAQKNPTAFYLCASSRSPTQGGNEQYFGPGTRLTVT.

The chain recombines TRBV7-9 with TRBJ2-7; D is possibly TRBD2 (5 bases). The CDR3 totals 15 residues. With 0 bases removed from V and 7 bases from J, the gap between germline ends came to 16 bases. The germline gives CDR1 SEHNR, CDR2 FQNEAQ (reference sequence). The CDR3 DNA reads as TGTGCCAGCAGCTTAGCCGGAGCAGCTACGGGGGAGCAGTACGTC. Protein sequence: CASSLAGAATGEQYV.

The rearrangement joins TRBV4-1 to TRBJ2-5; TRBD2 agrees at 8 bases. The CDR3 length is 17 residues. Trimming took 3 bases from V and 3 from J; bases not matched to a gene: 12. Germline V gene sequence: CDR1 MGHRA, CDR2 YSYEKL. The CDR3 nucleotides are TGCGCCAGCAGCCACAACCCGAGCGGGAGAGGGAAAGAGACCCAGTACTTC. Translated, it gives CASSHNPSGRGKETQYF.

CDR3 nucleotides: TGTGCCAGCGCCATGGCTCCAACCTACGAGCAGTACTTC. Translation: CASAMAPTYEQYF. The chain links TRBV3-1 (or the pseudogene TRBV3-2) to TRBJ2-7; D gene unclear. Germline values: CDR1 LGHDT, CDR2 YNNKEL (reference sequence). The CDR3 loop spans 13 amino acids. Between the trimmed V and J ends, which lost 8 bases and 2 bases, there was a span of 13 bases.

The V and J genes are TRBV5-1 and TRBJ1-1, with 10 bases identical to TRBD1. Germline V gene data show CDR1 as SGHRS and CDR2 as YFSETQ. The CDR3 spans 17 residues. Trimming took 0 bases from V and 4 from J; bases not matched to a gene: 9. The CDR3 protein is CASSLAGTGELGTEAFF. CDR3 nucleotides: TGCGCCAGCAGCTTGGCCGGGACAGGGGAGTTGGGCACTGAAGCTTTCTTT.

The chain employs TRBV6-5 and TRBJ1-1; 9 bases fit TRBD1. J was trimmed by 8 bases and V by 6 bases; bases with no gene match: 7. The CDR3 covers 13 residues. Germline V gene data show CDR1 as MNHEY and CDR2 as SVGAGI. The DNA of the CDR3 is TGTGCCAGCAGCGGACAGGGGATCGGAGAAGCTTTCTTT. Amino acid sequence: CASSGQGIGEAFF.

The gene calls are TRBV5-6 and TRBJ1-5; D possibly corresponds to TRBD1 (5 bases). CDR3 length: 16 amino acids. The germline gives CDR1 SGHDT, CDR2 YYEEEE. V lost 3 bases and J lost 4, with 17 bases in between. The CDR3 spells CASSWGGQGLNQPQHF. Written as DNA, the CDR3 is TGTGCCAGCAGCTGGGGCGGGCAGGGACTAAATCAGCCCCAGCATTTT.

Of note for this clone: This sample also contains other DNA sequences that code for the same CDR3. The V and J genes are TRBV6-5 and TRBJ1-2; D may be TRBD1 (5 bases). The CDR3 totals 12 residues. Trimming removed 6 bases from V and 2 bases from J, with 7 bases in between. Looked up from germline, CDR1 is MNHEY and CDR2 is SVGAGI. DNA of the CDR3: TGTGCCAGCAGGGGGGGAAACTATGGCTACACCTTC. This encodes CASRGGNYGYTF.

The genes are TRBV4-1 and TRBJ1-5; perhaps TRBD1 as D (6 bases). V was clipped by 0 bases and J by 5 bases, with 14 bases between them. Germline lookup yields CDR1 MGHRA and CDR2 YSYEKL. This CDR3 has 16 amino acids. The CDR3 DNA follows: TGCGCCAGCAGCCAAGATCAGGTGGGGGCCTATCAGCCCCAGCATTTT. It codes for CASSQDQVGAYQPQHF.

The DNA of the CDR3 is TGTGCCTGGAGTAGGGGCTCCTACGAGCAGTACTTC. Its protein product is CAWSRGSYEQYF. The chain joins TRBV30 to TRBJ2-7; a weak D match, TRBD1 (5 bases). Germline V gene lookup returns CDR1 GTSNPN and CDR2 SVGIG (reference sequence). V was clipped by 2 bases and J by 0 bases, with 5 bases between them. This CDR3 comprises 12 residues.

This clone has only one observation. This sequence joins TRBV19 and TRBJ2-5; 12 bases are shared with TRBD2. The V and J ends lost 4 bases and 6 bases, in that order; junction bases with no gene match: 9. CDR1 and CDR2 from the germline V gene are LNHDA and SQIVND (reference sequence). The CDR3 loop spans 16 amino acids. The CDR3 loop is CASSTSGGAVSKTQYF. The CDR3 DNA reads TGTGCCAGTAGTACTAGCGGGGGGGCCGTATCGAAGACCCAGTACTTC.